Reported below is one T cell receptor (beta chain). The entry originates in a study of PD-L1 blockade in urothelial cancer. V shed 5 bases, J shed 4 bases, and the junction held 11 bases outside the gene matches. CDR1 is LNHDA and CDR2 is SQIVND in the germline V gene (reference sequence). The CDR3 has 16 residues. The data were produced by immunoSEQ multiplex PCR, yet TCRdb's version contains in-frame clones alone and is incomplete. The data hold 40,000 to 55,000 clones, with approximately 90% observed a single time. Indicated time point: peripheral blood 6 weeks after treatment start. The receptor was isolated from a man in his 60s with urothelial cancer. The sample consisted of PBMCs, taken around atezolizumab (anti-PD-L1) treatment. The chain has TRBV19 and TRBJ2-3, with TRBD1 matching over 8 bases. CDR3 DNA sequence: TGTGCCAGTAGTTCCCTCCAGGGGGCTGGTGCAGATACGCAGTATTTT. It specifies CASSSLQGAGADTQYF.